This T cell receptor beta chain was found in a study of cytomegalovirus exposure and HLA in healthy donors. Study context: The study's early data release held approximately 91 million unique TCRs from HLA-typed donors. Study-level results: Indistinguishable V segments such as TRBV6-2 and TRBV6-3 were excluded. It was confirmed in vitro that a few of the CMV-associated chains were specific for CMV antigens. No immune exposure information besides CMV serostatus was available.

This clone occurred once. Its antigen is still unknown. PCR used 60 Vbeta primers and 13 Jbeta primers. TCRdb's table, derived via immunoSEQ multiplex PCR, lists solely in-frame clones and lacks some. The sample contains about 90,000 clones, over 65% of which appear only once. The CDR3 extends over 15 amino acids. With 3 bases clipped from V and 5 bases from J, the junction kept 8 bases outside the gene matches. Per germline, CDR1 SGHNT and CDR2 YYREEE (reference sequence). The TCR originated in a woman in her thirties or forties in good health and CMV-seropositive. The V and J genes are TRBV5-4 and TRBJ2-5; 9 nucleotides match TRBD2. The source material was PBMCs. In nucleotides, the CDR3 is TGTGCCAGCAGCTCCACGGGGCGGGGGGGGGAGACCCAGTACTTC. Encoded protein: CASSSTGRGGETQYF.